The 28 T cell receptor beta chains given below trace back to one sample, sequenced in a study of blood T cell repertoires in COVID-19. The data were produced by immunoSEQ multiplex PCR, yet TCRdb's version contains in-frame clones alone and is incomplete. The table has some 230,000 clones, over 75% seen once. What was sequenced was PBMCs or T cells enriched from blood (not recorded which). These receptor sequences come from a young woman in a cohort exposed to, infected with or recovered from COVID-19 (not recorded which).

This clone was detected a few times. CDR3 amino acids: CASGPSRGDAINEQFF. In DNA, the CDR3 is TGTGCTAGTGGCCCCTCCAGGGGGGACGCGATCAATGAGCAGTTCTTC. The chain has TRBV12-5 and TRBJ2-1, with D possibly matching TRBD1 (7 bases). Germline CDR1 LGHNT, CDR2 FRNRAP. The CDR3 loop spans 16 amino acids. Trimming stripped 6 bases from V and 6 bases from J, with 21 bases between.

This chain connects TRBV11-2 to TRBJ2-1; 11 nucleotides align to TRBD2. CDR3 length: 17 amino acids. CDR1 and CDR2 from the germline V gene are SGHAT and FQNNGV. Losses at the gene ends were 5 bases for V and 4 bases for J; bases not matched to a gene: 10. DNA for the CDR3: TGTGCCAGCAGCCCGCCTCCCGGGACTAGCGGTTACAATGAGCAGTTCTTC. It yields the protein CASSPPPGTSGYNEQFF.

The chain employs TRBV5-4 and TRBJ1-2; D perhaps matches TRBD1 (6 bases). V was trimmed by 0 bases and J by 1 base, leaving 10 bases between them. Germline V gives CDR1 SGHNT, CDR2 YYREEE (reference sequence). This CDR3 is 15 amino acids long. CDR3 nucleotides: TGTGCCAGCAGCTTGGCGGCCAGGGGTAACTATGGCTACACCTTC. The encoded protein is CASSLAARGNYGYTF.

The rearrangement joins TRBV11-3 to TRBJ2-5; D is uncertain. The CDR3 contains 14 residues. Trimming shortened V by 4 bases and J by 0 bases, and 9 bases separated the two germline ends. Germline V gives CDR1 SGHNT, CDR2 YENEEA. CDR3 sequence (DNA): TGTGCCAGCAGCTCTACGGGTTACCAAGAGACCCAGTACTTC. Its translation: CASSSTGYQETQYF.

This rearrangement joins TRBV7-8 to TRBJ1-1; TRBD1 might be the D (5 bases). Between the trimmed V and J ends, which lost 4 bases and 0 bases, there was a span of 18 bases. Germline-derived CDR1 and CDR2 are SGHVS and FQNEAQ. This CDR3 has 17 residues. The CDR3 region is CASSWWGGRSMNTEAFF. The CDR3, as DNA: TGTGCCAGCAGCTGGTGGGGGGGTCGAAGCATGAACACTGAAGCTTTCTTT.

The V call is TRBV3-1 (or the pseudogene TRBV3-2), the J call TRBJ1-2; 7 positions agree with TRBD1. The V segment lost 4 bases and the J segment 8 bases; nucleotides outside the gene matches: 7. Germline V gives CDR1 LGHDT, CDR2 YNNKEL (reference sequence). The CDR3 totals 13 residues. DNA of the CDR3: TGTGCCAGCAGCCTAGACAGGGAGGAGGGCTACACCTTC. Encoded protein: CASSLDREEGYTF.

The chain has TRBV19 and TRBJ1-4; D not resolved. Trimming removed 7 bases at V and 11 bases at J, with 11 bases between. Germline V CDR1 and CDR2: LNHDA, SQIVND (reference sequence). The CDR3 contains 11 residues. The CDR3 loop is CASTTNSKLFF. The CDR3 DNA follows: TGTGCCAGTACCACGAACAGCAAACTGTTTTTT.

The chain carries TRBV2 and TRBJ1-1; possible D gene TRBD1, 5 bases. Trimming pared 6 bases from V and 8 bases from J, leaving 13 bases between. The CDR3 totals 12 residues. Germline V gene lookup returns CDR1 SNHLY and CDR2 FYNNEI. The CDR3 region is CASSQGYDEAFF. CDR3 DNA sequence: TGTGCCAGCAGCCAGGGCTACGACGAAGCTTTCTTT.

A few counts support this clone. The chain links TRBV28 to TRBJ1-6, with 7 bases matching TRBD1. Per the germline V gene, CDR1 is MDHEN and CDR2 is SYDVKM. Unmatched junction bases numbered 12, after V lost 6 bases and J lost 7 bases. This CDR3 comprises 16 residues. The CDR3 protein is CASSTGTDSGNSPLHF. The CDR3 DNA reads TGTGCCAGCAGCACCGGGACAGACTCGGGCAATTCACCCCTCCACTTT.

This chain links TRBV5-4 with TRBJ2-1, with D unclear. The CDR3 spans 14 residues. Germline assignment: CDR1 SGHNT and CDR2 YYREEE (reference sequence). The V and J ends lost 1 base and 6 bases respectively, with 11 bases between them. This chain's CDR3 is CASSLPLVPNEQFF. CDR3 sequence (DNA): TGTGCCAGCAGCTTGCCTCTAGTGCCCAATGAGCAGTTCTTC.

This clone was found once. The chain recombines TRBV5-1 with TRBJ2-7, with 9 bases matching TRBD2. J was trimmed by 2 bases and V by 0 bases; bases with no gene match: 12. The CDR3 is 18 residues long. Germline V gene lookup returns CDR1 SGHRS and CDR2 YFSETQ. CDR3 bases: TGCGCCAGCAGCTTGGAGGCGGGTCTAGCGGGACGACCCTACGAGCAGTACTTC. Protein: CASSLEAGLAGRPYEQYF. The full variable domain, rest sourced from reference TRBV5-1 and TRBJ2-7, is KAGVTQTPRYLIKTRGQQVTLSCSPISGHRSVSWYQQTPGQGLQFLFEYFSETQRNKGNFPGRFSGRQFSNSRSEMNVSTLELGDSALYLCASSLEAGLAGRPYEQYFGPGTRLTVT.

The chain employs TRBV5-4 and TRBJ2-5; tentatively, D is TRBD2 (6 bases). The CDR3 runs 14 residues. The V end lost 4 bases, the J end lost 0 bases, and 10 bases lay between the germline ends. The germline CDR1 and CDR2 sequences are SGHNT and YYREEE (reference sequence). The CDR3 is CASSLGGNQETQYF. The CDR3 nucleotides are TGTGCCAGCAGCCTAGGAGGGAACCAAGAGACCCAGTACTTC.

The chain couples TRBV6-5 to TRBJ2-5, with a weak D call TRBD2 (5 bases). This CDR3 region has 15 residues. Germline values: CDR1 MNHEY, CDR2 SVGAGI. Trimming left V 10 bases short and J 2 bases short, with 20 bases between. The CDR3 loop is CATCLTAGSQETQYF. CDR3 coding DNA: TGTGCCACCTGTCTTACGGCGGGCAGTCAAGAGACCCAGTACTTC.

This clone was seen a few times. CDR3 coding DNA: TGTGCCAGCAGCTTGCGCCGGGGTAAGGTCGTCGACTTATACAATGAGCAGTTCTTC. The encoded protein is CASSLRRGKVVDLYNEQFF. The rearrangement uses TRBV5-6 and TRBJ2-1; a weak D match, TRBD2 (5 bases). V was trimmed by 1 base and J by 4 bases, leaving 24 bases between them. Germline V CDR1 and CDR2: SGHDT, YYEEEE. The CDR3 consists of 19 residues.

The gene calls are TRBV2 and TRBJ1-5; D is possibly TRBD1 (6 bases). This CDR3 has 14 amino acids. With 8 bases removed from V and 4 bases from J, the gap between germline ends came to 15 bases. CDR1 SNHLY and CDR2 FYNNEI come from the germline V gene. In nucleotides, the CDR3 is TGTGCCAGCTCCCCCCGGACAGCAAATCAGCCCCAGCATTTT. It yields the protein CASSPRTANQPQHF.

This chain uses TRBV2 with TRBJ1-1, with 10 bases fitting TRBD1. This CDR3 is 14 amino acids long. V gave up 8 bases and J gave up 3 bases; unmatched junction bases: 6. Germline V gene lookup returns CDR1 SNHLY and CDR2 FYNNEI. The CDR3, as DNA: TGTGCCAGCGGCCGGGACAGGGGATACACTGAAGCTTTCTTT. It yields the protein CASGRDRGYTEAFF.

In this sample, this clone turned up a few times. The DNA of the CDR3 is TGTGCCAGTAGACGACAGGGCACGAATCAGCCCCAGCATTTT. As protein: CASRRQGTNQPQHF. The rearrangement links TRBV19 to TRBJ1-5; 7 nucleotides agree with TRBD1. This CDR3 comprises 14 residues. Trimming removed 6 bases from V and 4 bases from J; junction bases left unmatched: 6. The germline gives CDR1 LNHDA, CDR2 SQIVND (reference sequence).

The chain uses TRBV19 and TRBJ1-1; weak D call: TRBD1 (6 bases). CDR3 length equals 13 residues. Germline assignment: CDR1 LNHDA and CDR2 SQIVND (reference sequence). V gave up 6 bases and J gave up 4 bases, with 12 bases separating them. The CDR3 nucleotides are TGTGCCAGTAGGACTCAGGGGTTCACTGAAGCTTTCTTT. The encoded protein is CASRTQGFTEAFF.

The chain recombines TRBV16 with TRBJ2-2; D is unclear. Germline CDR1 KGHSY, CDR2 FQNENV. Between the trimmed V and J ends, which lost 0 bases and 8 bases, there was a span of 10 bases. CDR3 length: 14 amino acids. CDR3 sequence: CASSQSRGSGELFF. CDR3 in DNA: TGTGCCAGCAGCCAATCTAGAGGTTCTGGGGAGCTGTTTTTT. The variable domain in full, with the rest retrieved from reference TRBV16 and TRBJ2-2, is GEEVAQTPKHLVRGEGQKAKLYCAPIKGHSYVFWYQQVLKNEFKFLISFQNENVFDETGMPKERFSAKCLPNSPCSLEIQATKLEDSAVYFCASSQSRGSGELFFGEGSRLTVL.

The chain recombines TRBV7-6 with TRBJ1-5, with D perhaps matching TRBD1 (6 bases). The V gene lost 0 bases and the J gene lost 1 base, with 10 bases spanning the gap. This CDR3 contains 16 residues. Germline V gives CDR1 SGHVS, CDR2 FNYEAQ. The CDR3 sequence is CASSLAGRGSNQPQHF. The CDR3 bases are TGTGCCAGCAGCTTAGCAGGCAGGGGAAGCAATCAGCCCCAGCATTTT.

This clone was detected only a few times. This chain connects TRBV4-1 to TRBJ2-3, with a weak D call TRBD1 (5 bases). The CDR3 spans 13 residues. Germline V gene lookup returns CDR1 MGHRA and CDR2 YSYEKL. With 5 bases removed from V and 4 bases from J, the gap between germline ends came to 10 bases. CDR3 region: CASSFQGADTQYF. In DNA, the CDR3 is TGCGCCAGCAGCTTTCAGGGTGCAGATACGCAGTATTTT.

CDR3 coding DNA: TGCGCCAGCAGTGAACCTAGCGGGGGGGAATTTGAGCAGTTCTTC. Translation gives CASSEPSGGEFEQFF. The gene calls are TRBV10-2 and TRBJ2-1; 12 bases are a match to TRBD2. There are 15 residues in the CDR3. Losses at the gene ends were 3 bases for V and 9 bases for J; bases not matched to a gene: 6. Germline CDR1 is WSHSY and CDR2 is SAAADI.

V usage is TRBV12-3 or TRBV12-4 and J usage is TRBJ1-4, with D possibly TRBD1 on 6 matching bases. Between the trimmed V and J ends, which lost 7 bases and 8 bases, there was a span of 14 bases. The length of the CDR3 is 13 residues. The CDR3 region has the DNA TGTGCCAGCAACCTAGGGGGAAAGGAAAAACTGTTTTTT. Amino acid sequence: CASNLGGKEKLFF.

CDR3 in amino acids: CASRRDRENTEAFF. Written as DNA, the CDR3 is TGTGCCAGCAGGAGGGACAGGGAGAACACTGAAGCTTTCTTT. The rearrangement uses TRBV6-5 and TRBJ1-1; 9 bases align to TRBD1. The germline V gene encodes CDR1 MNHEY and CDR2 SVGAGI. This CDR3 contains 14 residues. Germline trimming cut 6 bases from V and 1 base from J; bases unmatched to any gene: 3.

The chain recombines TRBV27 with TRBJ2-5, with 14 bases aligning to TRBD2. V gave up 0 bases and J gave up 3 bases; unmatched junction bases: 3. CDR3 size: 17 residues. Germline CDR1 and CDR2: MNHEY and SMNVEV (reference sequence). The CDR3 DNA follows: TGTGCCAGCAGTTTATCGGGGACTAGCGGGAGCAAAGAGACCCAGTACTTC. It is translated as CASSLSGTSGSKETQYF.

The chain is built from TRBV9 and TRBJ1-5, with 7 bases that match TRBD1. V lost 4 bases, J lost 10 bases, and 14 bases stayed unmatched. Germline V gives CDR1 SGDLS, CDR2 YYNGEE. The CDR3 covers 15 residues. CDR3 in DNA: TGTGCCAGCAGCCCCACAGGGGACTCCCTCTTACCCCAGCATTTT. Translation gives CASSPTGDSLLPQHF.

V usage is TRBV6-5 and J usage is TRBJ1-4; D is possibly TRBD1 (5 bases). CDR3 length: 14 amino acids. V was pared by 6 bases and J by 0 bases, with 8 bases between. Germline lookup yields CDR1 MNHEY and CDR2 SVGAGI. The CDR3 loop is CASREGSTNEKLFF. The CDR3, as DNA: TGTGCCAGCAGGGAGGGGTCAACTAATGAAAAACTGTTTTTT.

The rearrangement links TRBV6-2 or TRBV6-3 to TRBJ1-1, with D tentatively TRBD1 (6 bases). From germline, CDR1 is MNHEY and CDR2 SVGEGT. Trimming took off 6 bases at V and 1 base at J, with 12 bases between the two ends. This CDR3 region has 14 residues. CDR3 sequence (DNA): TGTGCCAGCAGCCAATACAGGGAGAACACTGAAGCTTTCTTT. This sequence encodes CASSQYRENTEAFF.